The present T cell receptor (beta chain) was sequenced within a study of T cells in Graves' hyperthyroidism and ophthalmopathy. Whole-study findings and limits: Most thyroid clonotypes with frequency above 0.001 were detected in blood.

From RNA transcripts, TCR beta CDR3 regions were amplified. The HTBI primer set drove a first-round RT-PCR of the TCR CDR3. TCRdb redid the calling of the multiplex PCR reads with MiXCR, one entry per CDR3 protein. The sample yields around 620,000 distinct CDR3 sequences, 46% seen once. This clonotype has at least ten counts. Its specificity is not known. This clonotype originated in an adult woman with Graves' disease, either hyperthyroidism or ophthalmopathy (not recorded which). Sequenced sample: peripheral blood or thyroid tissue (not recorded which).

The CDR3: CASSWRDRAYEQYF. The DNA for the CDR3 is TGCGCCAGCAGCTGGCGGGACAGAGCCTACGAGCAGTACTTC. The rearrangement uses TRBV5-1 and TRBJ2-7, with D perhaps matching TRBD1 (7 bases). The germline V gene encodes CDR1 SGHRS and CDR2 YFSETQ. The CDR3 is made up of 14 amino acids. Deletions cut 3 bases from V and 2 bases from J, with 12 bases between.